These T cell receptor beta chains were read from a single sample in a study of blood T cell repertoires in COVID-19. Data came from immunoSEQ multiplex PCR; TCRdb stores just in-frame clones and leaves some out. Here the sample spans some 250,000 clones, over 75% being singletons. The sequenced sample was peripheral blood. Source of these receptors: a woman aged 30 to 39 with acute or convalescent COVID-19. Both conserved end residues are part of each CDR3.

v_call cdr3_aa
TRBV6-5 CASKGHVEAFF
TRBV27 CASSPPGYSPLHF
TRBV2 CASSGRALGADTQYF
TRBV7-9 CASSTGQGNTEAFF
TRBV13 CASRPIPPGLAGGTGELFF
TRBV6-2/TRBV6-3 CASSYSGGNTIYF
TRBV7-3 CASTWAGGSYNEQFF
TRBV12-5 CASGLVVSSSYNEQFF
TRBV7-2 CASSLAFGTGGNQPQHF
TRBV18 CASSPSDTQYF
TRBV19 CASSIGGGGSDTQYF
TRBV7-2 CASSPPGFYANHSYEQYF
TRBV27 CASSLEGTGATQPQHF
TRBV7-9 CASTERDNEQFF
TRBV19 CASSPGTATEAFF
TRBV6-5 CASSSRLAGNNEQFF
TRBV5-1 CASSPTNQRSSYEQYF
TRBV12-3/TRBV12-4 CASSLRGETQYF
TRBV6-5 CASSPRGSSWGYTF
TRBV3-1/TRBV3-2 CASSQVSGLPGEQYF
TRBV6-4 CASSDREGQPQHF
TRBV24-1 CATSDPGTEVNQPQHF
TRBV2 CASSASRDRGHEQYF
TRBV6-6 CASSSSGTGLFSATNEKLFF
TRBV29-1 CSVTGTLSTEAFF
TRBV7-2 CASSFGEKLFF
TRBV19 CASSMTVAKLFF
TRBV5-1 CASSVDRGHTDTQYF
TRBV5-4 CASSLTGDTEAFF
TRBV12-3/TRBV12-4 CASSLGQGFEAFF
TRBV24-1 CATSDLLPSGSYEQYF
TRBV14 CASSRDRVGEQFF
TRBV10-2 CASSVLAGGPWNIQYF
TRBV7-9 CASSLGARKNEKLFF